The TCR beta chain described here comes from a study of spatial heterogeneity in lung cancer. Study-level background: Samples came from 60 to 75 TRACERx patients with untreated early-stage lung cancer. After resection, follow-up PBMC samples were sequenced when available, at a median of approximately 26 months later. Study observations and caveats: TCRs found ubiquitously expanded in tumor appeared in blood more at resection than at follow-up.

The V gene's germline CDR1 is LNHNV and CDR2 YYDKDF (reference sequence). The CDR3 totals 13 residues. Between the trimmed V and J ends, which lost 4 bases and 5 bases, there was a span of 8 bases. TCRdb ran MiXCR on the 5' RACE reads and lists one entry per CDR3 protein. This sample has 110,000 or so distinct CDR3 sequences, with 10% to 11% found just once. The time point here: blood at routine non-recurrence follow-up after resection. This clonotype was detected many times. What it binds is not known. Here the sequenced sample was PBMCs, taken at follow-up. This chain connects TRBV15 to TRBJ2-2; D may be TRBD2 (6 bases). This receptor was identified in a female donor with early-stage non-small cell lung cancer. CDR3 coding DNA: TGTGCCACCAGCAATCGGGGGACCGGGGAGCTGTTTTTT. Translating gives CATSNRGTGELFF.